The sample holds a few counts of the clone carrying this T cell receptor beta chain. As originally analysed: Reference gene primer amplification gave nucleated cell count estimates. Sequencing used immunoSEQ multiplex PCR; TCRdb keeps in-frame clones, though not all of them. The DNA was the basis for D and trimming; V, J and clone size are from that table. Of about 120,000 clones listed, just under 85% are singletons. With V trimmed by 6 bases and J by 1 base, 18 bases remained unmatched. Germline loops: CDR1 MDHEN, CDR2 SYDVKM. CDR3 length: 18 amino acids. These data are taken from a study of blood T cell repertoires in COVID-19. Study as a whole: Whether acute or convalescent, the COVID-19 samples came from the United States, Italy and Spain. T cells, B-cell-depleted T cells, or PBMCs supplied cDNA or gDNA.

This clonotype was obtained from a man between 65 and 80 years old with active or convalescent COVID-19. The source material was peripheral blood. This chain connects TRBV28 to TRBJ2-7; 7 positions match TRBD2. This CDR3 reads CASSLLRLARKGSYEQYF. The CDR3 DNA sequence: TGTGCCAGCAGCCTTCTTAGACTAGCTCGAAAGGGGTCCTACGAGCAGTACTTC.